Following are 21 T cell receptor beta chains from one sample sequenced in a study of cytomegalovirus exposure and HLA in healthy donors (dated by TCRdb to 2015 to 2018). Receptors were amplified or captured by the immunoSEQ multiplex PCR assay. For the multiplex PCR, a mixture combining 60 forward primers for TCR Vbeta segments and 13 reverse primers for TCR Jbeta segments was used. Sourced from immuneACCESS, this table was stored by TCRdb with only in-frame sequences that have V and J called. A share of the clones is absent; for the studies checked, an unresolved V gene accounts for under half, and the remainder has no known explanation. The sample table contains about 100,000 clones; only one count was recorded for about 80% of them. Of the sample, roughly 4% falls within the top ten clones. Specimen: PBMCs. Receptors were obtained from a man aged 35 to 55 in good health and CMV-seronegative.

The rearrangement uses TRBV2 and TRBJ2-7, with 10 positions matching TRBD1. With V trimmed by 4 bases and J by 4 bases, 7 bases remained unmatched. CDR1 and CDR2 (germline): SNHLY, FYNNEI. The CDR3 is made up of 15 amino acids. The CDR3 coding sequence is TGTGCCAGCAGTGTGAAGGGACAGGGGCCGTACGAGCAGTACTTC. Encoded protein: CASSVKGQGPYEQYF.

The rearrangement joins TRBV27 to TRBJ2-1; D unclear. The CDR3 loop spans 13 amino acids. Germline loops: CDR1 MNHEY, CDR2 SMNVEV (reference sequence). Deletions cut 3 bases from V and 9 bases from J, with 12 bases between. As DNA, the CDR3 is TGTGCCAGCAGTTTCGTAACCCAAGCTGAGCAGTTCTTC. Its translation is CASSFVTQAEQFF.

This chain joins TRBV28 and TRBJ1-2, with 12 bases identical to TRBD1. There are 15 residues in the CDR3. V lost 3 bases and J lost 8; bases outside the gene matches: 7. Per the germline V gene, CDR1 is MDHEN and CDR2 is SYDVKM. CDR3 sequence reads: CASSFGGQGARGYTF. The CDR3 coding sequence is TGTGCCAGCAGTTTTGGGGGACAGGGGGCAAGGGGCTACACCTTC.

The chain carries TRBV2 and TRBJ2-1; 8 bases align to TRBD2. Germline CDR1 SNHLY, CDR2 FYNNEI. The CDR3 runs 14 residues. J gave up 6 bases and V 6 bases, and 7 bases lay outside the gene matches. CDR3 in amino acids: CASSPRGGVNEQFF. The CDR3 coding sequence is TGTGCCAGCAGCCCCCGGGGGGGGGTCAATGAGCAGTTCTTC.

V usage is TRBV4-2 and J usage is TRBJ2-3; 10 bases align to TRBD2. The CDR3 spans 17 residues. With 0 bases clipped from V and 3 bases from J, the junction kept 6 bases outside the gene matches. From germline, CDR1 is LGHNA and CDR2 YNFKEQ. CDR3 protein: CASSQEPRAGGTDTQYF. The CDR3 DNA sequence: TGTGCCAGCAGCCAAGAACCCAGAGCGGGGGGGACAGATACGCAGTATTTT.

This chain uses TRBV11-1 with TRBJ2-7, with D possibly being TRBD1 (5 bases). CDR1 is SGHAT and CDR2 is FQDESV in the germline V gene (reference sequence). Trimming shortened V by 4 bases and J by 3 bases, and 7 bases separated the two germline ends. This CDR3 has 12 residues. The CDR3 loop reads CASSSQGYEQYV. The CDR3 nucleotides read TGTGCCAGCAGCTCTCAGGGCTACGAGCAGTACGTC.

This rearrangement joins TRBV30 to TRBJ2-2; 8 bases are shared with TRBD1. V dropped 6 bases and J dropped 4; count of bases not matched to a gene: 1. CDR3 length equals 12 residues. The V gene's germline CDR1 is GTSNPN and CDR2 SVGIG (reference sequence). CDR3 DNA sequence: TGTGCCTGCGGACAGGGCACCGGGGAGCTGTTTTTT. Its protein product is CACGQGTGELFF.

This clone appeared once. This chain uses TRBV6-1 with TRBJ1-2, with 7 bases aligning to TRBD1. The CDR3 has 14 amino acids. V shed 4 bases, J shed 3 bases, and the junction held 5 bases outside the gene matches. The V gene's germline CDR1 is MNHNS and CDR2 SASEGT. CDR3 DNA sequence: TGTGCCAGCAGTGTTGGGGACAGTTACTATGGCTACACCTTC. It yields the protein CASSVGDSYYGYTF.

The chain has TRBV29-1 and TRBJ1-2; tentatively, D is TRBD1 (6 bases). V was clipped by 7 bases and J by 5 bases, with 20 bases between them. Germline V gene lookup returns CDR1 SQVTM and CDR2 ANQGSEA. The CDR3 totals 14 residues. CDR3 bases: TGCAGCGCGGCCGTGGCAGGGGAGAGTTATGGCTACACCTTC. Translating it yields CSAAVAGESYGYTF.

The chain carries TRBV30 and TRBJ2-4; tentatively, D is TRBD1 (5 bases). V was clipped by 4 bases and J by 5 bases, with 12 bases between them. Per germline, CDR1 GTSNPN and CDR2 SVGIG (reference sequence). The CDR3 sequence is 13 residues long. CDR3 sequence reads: CAWNPGKQNIQYF. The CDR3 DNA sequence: TGTGCCTGGAATCCAGGGAAACAAAACATTCAGTACTTC.

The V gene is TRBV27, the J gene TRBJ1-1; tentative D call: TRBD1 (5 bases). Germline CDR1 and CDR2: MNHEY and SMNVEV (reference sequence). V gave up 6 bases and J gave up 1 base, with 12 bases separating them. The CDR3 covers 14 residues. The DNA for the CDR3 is TGTGCCAGCAGATTCTCTGACAGGAACACTGAAGCTTTCTTT. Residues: CASRFSDRNTEAFF.

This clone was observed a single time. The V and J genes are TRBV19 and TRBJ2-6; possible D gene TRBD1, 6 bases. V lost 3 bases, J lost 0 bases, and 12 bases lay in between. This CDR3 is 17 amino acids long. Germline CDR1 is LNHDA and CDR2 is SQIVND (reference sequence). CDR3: CASSIGTPDSGANVLTF. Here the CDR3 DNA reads TGTGCCAGTAGTATTGGGACACCGGACTCTGGGGCCAACGTCCTGACTTTC.

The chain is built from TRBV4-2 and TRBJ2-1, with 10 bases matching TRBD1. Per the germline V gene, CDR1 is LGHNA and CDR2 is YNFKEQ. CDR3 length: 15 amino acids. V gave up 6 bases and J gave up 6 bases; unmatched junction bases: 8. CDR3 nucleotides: TGTGCCAGCAGTCTTGGACAGGGGGGCATCAATGAGCAGTTCTTC. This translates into CASSLGQGGINEQFF.

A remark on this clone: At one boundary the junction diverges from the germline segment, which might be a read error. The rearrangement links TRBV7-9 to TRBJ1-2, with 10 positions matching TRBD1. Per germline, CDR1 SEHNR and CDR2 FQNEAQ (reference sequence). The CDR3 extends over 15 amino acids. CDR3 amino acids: CSRTQVDRGFNGYTF. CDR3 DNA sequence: TGTTCCAGGACCCAGGTGGACAGGGGGTTTAATGGCTACACCTTC.

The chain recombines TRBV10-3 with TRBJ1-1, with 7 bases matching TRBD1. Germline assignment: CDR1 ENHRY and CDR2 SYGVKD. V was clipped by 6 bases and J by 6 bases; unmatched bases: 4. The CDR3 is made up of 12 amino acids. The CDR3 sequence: CAIRGQSAEAFF. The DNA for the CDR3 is TGTGCCATCAGGGGACAGTCCGCTGAAGCTTTCTTT.

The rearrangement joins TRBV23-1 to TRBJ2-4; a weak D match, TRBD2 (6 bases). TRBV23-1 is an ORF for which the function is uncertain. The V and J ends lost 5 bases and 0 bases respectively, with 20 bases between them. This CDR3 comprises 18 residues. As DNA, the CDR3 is TGCGCCAGCAGTTGGACCCCCGGGAGAGTCCTAGCCAAAAACATTCAGTACTTC. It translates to CASSWTPGRVLAKNIQYF.

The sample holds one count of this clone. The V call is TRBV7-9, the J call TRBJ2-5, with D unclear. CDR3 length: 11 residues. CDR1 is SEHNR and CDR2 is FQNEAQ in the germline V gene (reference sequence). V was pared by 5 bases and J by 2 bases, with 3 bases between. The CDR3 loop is CASSAQETQYF. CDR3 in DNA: TGTGCCAGCAGCGCGCAAGAGACCCAGTACTTC. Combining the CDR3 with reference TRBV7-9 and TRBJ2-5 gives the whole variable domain DTGVSQNPRHKITKRGQNVTFRCDPISEHNRLYWYRQTLGQGPEFLTYFQNEAQLEKSRLLSDRFSAERPKGSFSTLEIQRTEQGDSAMYLCASSAQETQYFGPGTRLLVL.

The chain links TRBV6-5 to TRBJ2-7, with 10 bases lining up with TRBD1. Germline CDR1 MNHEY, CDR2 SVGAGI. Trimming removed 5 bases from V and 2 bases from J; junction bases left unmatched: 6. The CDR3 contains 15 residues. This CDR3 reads CASSRSGTGAYEQYV. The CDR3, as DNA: TGTGCCAGCAGTCGCTCCGGGACAGGGGCCTACGAGCAGTACGTC.

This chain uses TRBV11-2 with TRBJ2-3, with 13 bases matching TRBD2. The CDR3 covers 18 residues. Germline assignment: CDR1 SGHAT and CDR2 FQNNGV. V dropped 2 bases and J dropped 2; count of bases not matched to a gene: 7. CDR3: CASSLIQGLAGITDTQYF. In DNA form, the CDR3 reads TGTGCCAGCAGCTTAATTCAGGGACTAGCGGGAATCACAGATACGCAGTATTTT.

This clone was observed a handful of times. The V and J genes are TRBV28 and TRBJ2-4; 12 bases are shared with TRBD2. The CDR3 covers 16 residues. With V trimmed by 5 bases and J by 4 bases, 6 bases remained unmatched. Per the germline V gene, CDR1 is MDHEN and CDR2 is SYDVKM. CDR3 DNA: TGTGCCAGCAGTCCGACTAGCGGGGGAGCGAAAAACATTCAGTACTTC. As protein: CASSPTSGGAKNIQYF.

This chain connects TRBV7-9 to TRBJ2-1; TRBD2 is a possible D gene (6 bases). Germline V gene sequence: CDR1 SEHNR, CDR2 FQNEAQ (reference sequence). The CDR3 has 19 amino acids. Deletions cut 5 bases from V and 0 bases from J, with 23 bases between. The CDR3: CASSQDAGRKTLSYNEQFF. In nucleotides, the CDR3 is TGTGCCAGCAGCCAGGACGCAGGGAGGAAGACCCTCTCCTACAATGAGCAGTTCTTC.